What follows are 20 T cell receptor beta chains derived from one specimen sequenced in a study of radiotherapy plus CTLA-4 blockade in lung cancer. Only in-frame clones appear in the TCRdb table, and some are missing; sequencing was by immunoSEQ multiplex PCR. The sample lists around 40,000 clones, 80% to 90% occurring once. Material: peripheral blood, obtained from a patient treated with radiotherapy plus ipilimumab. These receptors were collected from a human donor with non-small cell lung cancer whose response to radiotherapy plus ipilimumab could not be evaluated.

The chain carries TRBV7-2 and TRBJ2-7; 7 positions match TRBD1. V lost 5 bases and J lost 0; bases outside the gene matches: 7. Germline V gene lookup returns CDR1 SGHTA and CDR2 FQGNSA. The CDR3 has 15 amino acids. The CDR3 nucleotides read TGTGCCAGCAGCCTTGGGGACAGCACCTCCTACGAGCAGTACTTC. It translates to CASSLGDSTSYEQYF.

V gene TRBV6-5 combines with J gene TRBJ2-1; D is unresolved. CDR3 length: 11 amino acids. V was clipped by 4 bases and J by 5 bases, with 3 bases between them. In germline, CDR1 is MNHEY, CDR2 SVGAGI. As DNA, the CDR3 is TGTGCCAGCAGTTCCAACAATGAGCAGTTCTTC. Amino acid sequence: CASSSNNEQFF.

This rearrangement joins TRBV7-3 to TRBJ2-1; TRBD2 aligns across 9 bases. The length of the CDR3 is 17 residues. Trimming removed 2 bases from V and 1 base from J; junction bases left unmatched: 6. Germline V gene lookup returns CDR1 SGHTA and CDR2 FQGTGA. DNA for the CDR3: TGTGCCAGCAGCTTATCAATTGGACTAGCGTCCTACAATGAGCAGTTCTTC. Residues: CASSLSIGLASYNEQFF.

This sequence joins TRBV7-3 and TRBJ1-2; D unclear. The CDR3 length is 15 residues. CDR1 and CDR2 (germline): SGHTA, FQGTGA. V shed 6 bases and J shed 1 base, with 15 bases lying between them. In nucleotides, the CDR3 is TGTGCCAGCAGGGAGGCCCCGACAAGTAACTATGGCTACACCTTC. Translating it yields CASREAPTSNYGYTF. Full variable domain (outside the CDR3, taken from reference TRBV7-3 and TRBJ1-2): GAGVSQTPSNKVTEKGKYVELRCDPISGHTALYWYRQSLGQGPEFLIYFQGTGAADDSGLPNDRFFAVRPEGSVSTLKIQRTERGDSAVYLCASREAPTSNYGYTFGSGTRLTVV.

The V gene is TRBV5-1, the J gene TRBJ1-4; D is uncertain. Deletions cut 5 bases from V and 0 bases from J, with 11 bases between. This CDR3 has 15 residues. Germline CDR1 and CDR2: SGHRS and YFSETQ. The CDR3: CASSLTPATNEKLFF. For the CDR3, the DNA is TGCGCCAGCAGTTTGACACCAGCAACTAATGAAAAACTGTTTTTT.

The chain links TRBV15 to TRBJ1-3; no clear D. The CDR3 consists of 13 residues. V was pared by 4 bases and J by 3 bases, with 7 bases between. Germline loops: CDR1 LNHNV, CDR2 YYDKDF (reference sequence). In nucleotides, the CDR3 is TGTGCCACCAGCATTGCAGGTGGAAACACCATATATTTT. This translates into CATSIAGGNTIYF.

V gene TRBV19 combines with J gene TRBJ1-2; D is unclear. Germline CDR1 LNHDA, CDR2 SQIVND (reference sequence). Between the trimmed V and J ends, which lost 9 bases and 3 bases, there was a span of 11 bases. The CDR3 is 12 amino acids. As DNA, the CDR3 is TGTGCCAGCCGCGACGGGGACTATGGCTACACCTTC. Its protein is CASRDGDYGYTF.

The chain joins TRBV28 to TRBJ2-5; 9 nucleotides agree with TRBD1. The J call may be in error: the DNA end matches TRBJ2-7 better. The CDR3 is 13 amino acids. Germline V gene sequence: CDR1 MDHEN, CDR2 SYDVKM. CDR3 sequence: CASTRTGVREQYF. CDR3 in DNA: TGTGCCAGCACGAGGACAGGGGTACGCGAGCAGTACTTC.

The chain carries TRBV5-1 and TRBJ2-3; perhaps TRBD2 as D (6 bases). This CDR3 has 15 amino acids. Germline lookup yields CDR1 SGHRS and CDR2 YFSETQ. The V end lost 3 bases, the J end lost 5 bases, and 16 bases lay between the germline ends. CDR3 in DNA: TGCGCCAGCAGCTCCGTAGGGCGGGAAGGAGATACGCAGTATTTT. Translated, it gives CASSSVGREGDTQYF.

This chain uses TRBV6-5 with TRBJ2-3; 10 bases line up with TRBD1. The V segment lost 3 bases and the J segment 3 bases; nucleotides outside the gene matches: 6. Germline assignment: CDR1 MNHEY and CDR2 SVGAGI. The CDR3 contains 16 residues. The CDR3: CASSYSWTGGTDTQYF. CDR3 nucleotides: TGTGCCAGCAGTTATTCGTGGACAGGGGGGACAGATACGCAGTATTTT.

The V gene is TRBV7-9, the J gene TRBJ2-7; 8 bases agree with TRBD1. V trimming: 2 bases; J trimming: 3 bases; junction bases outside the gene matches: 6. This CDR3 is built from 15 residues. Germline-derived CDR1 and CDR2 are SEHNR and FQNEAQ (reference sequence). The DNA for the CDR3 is TGTGCCAGCAGCTTAACGCGACAGGGGCTCTACGAGCAGTACTTC. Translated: CASSLTRQGLYEQYF.

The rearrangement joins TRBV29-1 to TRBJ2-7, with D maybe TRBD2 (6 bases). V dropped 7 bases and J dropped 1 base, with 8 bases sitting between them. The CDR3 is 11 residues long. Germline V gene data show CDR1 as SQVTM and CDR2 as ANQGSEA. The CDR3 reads CSAGGSYEQYF. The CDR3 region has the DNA TGCAGCGCCGGGGGTTCCTACGAGCAGTACTTC.

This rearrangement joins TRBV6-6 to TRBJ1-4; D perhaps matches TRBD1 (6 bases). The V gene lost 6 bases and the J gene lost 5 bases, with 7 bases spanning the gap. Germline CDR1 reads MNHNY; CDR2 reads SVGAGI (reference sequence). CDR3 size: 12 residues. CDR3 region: CASRQGNEKLFF. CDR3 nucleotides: TGTGCCAGCAGACAGGGAAATGAAAAACTGTTTTTT.

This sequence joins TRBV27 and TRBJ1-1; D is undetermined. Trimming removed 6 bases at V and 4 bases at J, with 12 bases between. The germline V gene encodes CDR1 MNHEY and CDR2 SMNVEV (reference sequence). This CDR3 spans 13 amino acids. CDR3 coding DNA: TGTGCCAGCAGCCACGCGCATGGCACTGAAGCTTTCTTT. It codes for CASSHAHGTEAFF.

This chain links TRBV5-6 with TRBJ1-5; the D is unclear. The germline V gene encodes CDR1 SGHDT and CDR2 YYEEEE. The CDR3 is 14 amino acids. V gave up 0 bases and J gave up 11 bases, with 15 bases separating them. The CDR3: CASSLASLPGTQHF. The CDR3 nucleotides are TGTGCCAGCAGCTTGGCTTCTCTCCCGGGGACCCAGCATTTT.

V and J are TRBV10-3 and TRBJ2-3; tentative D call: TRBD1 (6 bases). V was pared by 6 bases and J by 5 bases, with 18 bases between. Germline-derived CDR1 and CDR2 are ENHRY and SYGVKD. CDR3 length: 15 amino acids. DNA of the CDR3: TGTGCCATCAGCCTAGCAGGGGTTTACCGAGATACGCAGTATTTT. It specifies CAISLAGVYRDTQYF.

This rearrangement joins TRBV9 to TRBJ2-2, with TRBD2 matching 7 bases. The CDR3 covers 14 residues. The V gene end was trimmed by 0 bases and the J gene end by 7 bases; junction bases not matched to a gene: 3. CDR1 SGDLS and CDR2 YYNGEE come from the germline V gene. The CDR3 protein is CASSVAPSGGELFF. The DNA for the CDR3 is TGTGCCAGCAGCGTAGCGCCTAGCGGCGGGGAGCTGTTTTTT.

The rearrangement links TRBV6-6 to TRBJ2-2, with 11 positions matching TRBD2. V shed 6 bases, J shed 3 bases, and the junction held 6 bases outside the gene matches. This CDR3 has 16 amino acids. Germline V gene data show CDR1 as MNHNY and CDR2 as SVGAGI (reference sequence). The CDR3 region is CASSGSGRAHTGELFF. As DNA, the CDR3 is TGTGCCAGCAGCGGTAGCGGGAGGGCCCACACCGGGGAGCTGTTTTTT.

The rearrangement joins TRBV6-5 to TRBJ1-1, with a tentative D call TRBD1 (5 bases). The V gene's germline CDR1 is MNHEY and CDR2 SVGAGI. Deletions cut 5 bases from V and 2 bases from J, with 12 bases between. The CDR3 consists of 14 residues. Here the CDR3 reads CASSPRDYNTEAFF. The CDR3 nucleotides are TGTGCCAGCAGTCCCAGGGACTACAACACTGAAGCTTTCTTT.

This CDR3 is CASSQDWAYDAGNSPLHF. As DNA, the CDR3 is TGTGCCAGCAGCCAAGATTGGGCTTACGACGCTGGAAATTCACCCCTCCACTTT. V is TRBV4-2 and J is TRBJ1-6; the D is unclear. The CDR3 is 18 amino acids. Germline V gene data show CDR1 as LGHNA and CDR2 as YNFKEQ. The germline V and J ends were trimmed by 0 bases and 7 bases, with 19 bases remaining between them.